The T cell receptor beta chain described here comes from a study of PD-1 blockade in classical Hodgkin lymphoma (dated by TCRdb to the early 2020s). Notes on the research overall: Nivolumab dosing was 3 mg/kg intravenously every 2 weeks, continuing until either disease progression or unacceptable toxicity. The study used TCR beta sequencing and CyTOF to define a peripheral blood immune signature of response to PD-1 blockade in classical Hodgkin lymphoma.

From cysteine to phenylalanine, the CDR3 is 17 amino acids long. Only the CDR3 portion is preserved as DNA: 51 bases, with reading frame beginning at the first base. CDR1 and CDR2 are drawn from the germline V gene (reference sequence): LNHDA, SQIVND. V lost 4 bases and J lost 0 bases; the stretch between them is 16 bases long. Genomic DNA was isolated using the Qiagen DNeasy kit from unsorted PBMCs as well as from negatively selected CD4+ and CD8+ fractions. TCR beta CDR3 regions were amplified by immunoSEQ multiplex PCR using primers annealing to V and J segments. A synthetic immune receptor repertoire was used to minimize amplification bias, and any remaining bias was removed computationally after sequencing. The authors processed their data as follows. Custom Python scripts were used to quantify repertoire diversity as the Shannon entropy index. Unsorted, CD4+ and CD8+ repertoires were analyzed separately, except for combined analyses in which CD4+ and CD8+ sequences were merged in silico. A clone was considered expanded if an increase in frequency of at least 2-fold after treatment relative to C1D1 was found, and a pseudocount of 0.5 was applied to clones undetected at baseline. Clones with 0 or 1 copy at C1D1 were classified as singleton clones, and clones with 2 or more copies were classified as non-singleton clones. Clones expanded in unsorted samples were assigned a CD4+, CD8+ or unknown annotation through matching of protein sequences in sorted samples from the same patient. Wilcoxon tests on paired samples were used to test changes in diversity from C1D1 to C4D1. TCRdb obtained this table from immuneACCESS and retained in-frame rearrangements with V and J assigned. These tables miss some clones; where compared with another copy, unresolved V genes account for less than half of the shortfall, and the remainder is unexplained. V and J calls and clone size follow that table, whereas D and trimming were derived from the DNA. In this sample the table shows about 40,000 clones, 76% of which occur a single time. The ten most abundant clones make up over 9.5% of the sample.

Comments on this clone: Its antigen remains unidentified. Base-call qualities are not available, and no considerably larger clone is one nucleotide away.

The time point label of this sample denotes: cycle 1 day 1 (C1D1), immediately before nivolumab initiation. Relapse after autologous stem cell transplantation had occurred in all trial patients, and cohorts A, B and C were distinguished by prior brentuximab vedotin exposure. The trial cohort included roughly 60 patients with relapsed/refractory classical Hodgkin lymphoma, and each patient had a best overall response of complete response, partial response or progressive disease. Single-agent nivolumab was administered to trial patients in the multi-cohort phase II CheckMate 205 trial. Best overall response was determined by an independent review committee according to the 2007 International Working Group response criteria. PBMCs from the trial were collected at three points: immediately before nivolumab initiation (C1D1), and during therapy at cycle 2 day 1 and cycle 4 day 1. Peripheral blood was collected in 8 mL Vacutainer Cell Preparation Tubes, from which PBMCs were isolated by centrifugation and then cryopreserved.

Overall results and qualifications from the work: The study covered only a single clinical trial cohort, and the causes of the repertoire differences, possibly disease activity or prior therapy, were still not defined. By C4D1, a significant rise was seen in CD4+ TCR diversity but not in CD8+ TCR diversity (p=0.0027 vs p=0.16), and the rise was most apparent among complete responders (p=0.02). Lower diversity was seen in patients whose nivolumab began less than 1 year after ASCT, and these patients were left out of later analyses so that immune reconstitution would not confound the results. Baseline TCR diversity was reported to be lower in newly diagnosed patients than in healthy donors, and even lower in relapsed/refractory patients. Trial patients with a complete response had baseline diversity similar to that of newly diagnosed patients, while partial responders and progressors had significantly lower diversity.

The sequence is built from TRBV19 and TRBJ1-5; a tentative D call is TRBD1 (6 bases match). Sample: peripheral blood mononuclear cells (PBMCs), taken at baseline. This clonotype originated in a human donor with classical Hodgkin lymphoma. The CDR3: CASSRPLGGYSNQPQHF. The DNA sequence follows: TGTGCCAGTAGTAGGCCCCTAGGGGGTTATAGCAATCAGCCCCAGCATTTT.